The 32 T cell receptor beta chains reported below all come from one sample, sequenced in a study of Graves' ophthalmopathy and Graves' hyperthyroidism. Amplifying from RNA transcripts, the study obtained TCR beta CDR3 regions. The first-round RT-PCR employed HTBI primers together with the Qiagen OneStep RT-PCR kit. A multiplex PCR was then performed as the second round. MiXCR, applied by TCRdb to the multiplex PCR reads, yields one record per CDR3 protein. Of almost 750,000 distinct CDR3 sequences in the sample, approximately 40% were seen once. Sequences were obtained from peripheral blood. These receptor sequences come from an adult man with Graves' ophthalmopathy.

This chain joins TRBV7-2 and TRBJ2-5, with 9 bases lining up with TRBD2. V trimming: 4 bases; J trimming: 4 bases; junction bases outside the gene matches: 10. This CDR3 contains 16 residues. CDR1 SGHTA and CDR2 FQGNSA come from the germline V gene. In DNA form, the CDR3 reads TGTGCCAGCAGCTCTCTGCGGGGCGGGAGGGGAGAGACCCAGTACTTC. This translates into CASSSLRGGRGETQYF.

The chain is built from TRBV7-2 and TRBJ1-2; tentatively, D is TRBD1 (5 bases). The V end was cut by 5 bases, the J end by 5 bases, with 15 bases between. CDR1 and CDR2 from the germline V gene are SGHTA and FQGNSA. The CDR3 totals 14 residues. The CDR3 sequence is CASSPLQGWYGYTF. CDR3 nucleotides: TGTGCCAGCAGCCCCCTTCAGGGCTGGTATGGCTACACCTTC.

This rearrangement joins TRBV2 to TRBJ1-2; D not certain. Germline V gives CDR1 SNHLY, CDR2 FYNNEI. The V gene lost 7 bases and the J gene lost 3 bases, with 15 bases spanning the gap. The CDR3 runs 14 residues. The DNA for the CDR3 is TGTGCCAGCACTAAGGGCGACGTGGACTATGGCTACACCTTC. This codes for CASTKGDVDYGYTF.

This clonotype has just a few counts. This chain connects TRBV9 to TRBJ1-2; 9 nucleotides line up with TRBD1. This CDR3 region has 18 residues. The J segment lost 4 bases and the V segment lost 4 bases, leaving 17 bases of the junction unmatched. Germline V CDR1 and CDR2: SGDLS, YYNGEE. The CDR3 nucleotides read TGTGCCAGCAGCTTCCCAGGGGGACAGGGCTTAGATGGCTATGGCTACACCTTC. This codes for CASSFPGGQGLDGYGYTF.

This sequence joins TRBV3-1 and TRBJ1-1, with TRBD1 as a possible D gene (6 bases). In germline, CDR1 is LGHDT, CDR2 YNNKEL (reference sequence). CDR3 length: 16 amino acids. V shed 5 bases and J shed 0 bases, with 16 bases lying between them. This chain's CDR3 is CASSNKLGQLNTEAFF. The DNA of the CDR3 is TGTGCCAGCAGCAATAAGCTCGGACAGTTGAACACTGAAGCTTTCTTT. Looking up the rest from reference TRBV3-1 and TRBJ1-1 gives the full variable domain: DTAVSQTPKYLVTQMGNDKSIKCEQNLGHDTMYWYKQDSKKFLKIMFSYNNKELIINETVPNRFSPKSPDKAHLNLHINSLELGDSAVYFCASSNKLGQLNTEAFFGQGTRLTVV.

The rearrangement links TRBV7-9 to TRBJ2-2; TRBD1 is a possible D gene (6 bases). CDR1 is SEHNR and CDR2 is FQNEAQ in the germline V gene (reference sequence). The CDR3 contains 14 residues. The germline V and J ends were trimmed by 9 bases and 7 bases, with 18 bases remaining between them. This CDR3 is CASSMWGRGGELFF. CDR3 nucleotide sequence: TGTGCCAGTAGTATGTGGGGGCGAGGCGGGGAGCTGTTTTTT. The full variable domain, its missing parts supplied by reference TRBV7-9 and TRBJ2-2, is DTGVSQNPRHKITKRGQNVTFRCDPISEHNRLYWYRQTLGQGPEFLTYFQNEAQLEKSRLLSDRFSAERPKGSFSTLEIQRTEQGDSAMYLCASSMWGRGGELFFGEGSRLTVL.

This clonotype was picked up a small number of times. The rearrangement links TRBV20-1 to TRBJ1-2; weak D call: TRBD1 (5 bases). Germline CDR1 DFQATT, CDR2 SNEGSKA (reference sequence). Trimming took 0 bases from V and 6 from J, leaving 17 bases between them. This CDR3 spans 15 amino acids. CDR3 region: CSARESGREVHGYTF. As DNA, the CDR3 is TGCAGTGCTAGAGAGTCGGGGCGCGAGGTTCATGGCTACACCTTC.

J is TRBJ2-3 and V is TRBV20-1; D ambiguous. V gave up 0 bases and J gave up 6 bases, with 16 bases separating them. The CDR3 extends over 15 amino acids. Germline V CDR1 and CDR2: DFQATT, SNEGSKA (reference sequence). The CDR3 DNA sequence: TGCAGTGCTAGAGATATCCGTGGGCGGATGGATACGCAGTATTTT. Amino acids: CSARDIRGRMDTQYF.

The chain combines TRBV7-2 with TRBJ2-7; TRBD2 agrees at 8 bases. Germline-derived CDR1 and CDR2 are SGHTA and FQGNSA. The CDR3 covers 13 residues. The junction had 8 bases not matched to a gene; V was cut back by 10 bases and J by 3 bases. The DNA of the CDR3 is TGTGCCATAAGTAGCGGGGTATTCTACGAGCAGTACTTC. Residues: CAISSGVFYEQYF.

This clonotype was detected a few times. This chain uses TRBV5-1 with TRBJ1-2; 10 bases align to TRBD1. The germline V gene encodes CDR1 SGHRS and CDR2 YFSETQ. CDR3 length: 14 residues. V lost 0 bases to trimming and J lost 6 bases; unmatched junction nucleotides: 2. CDR3 nucleotide sequence: TGCGCCAGCAGCTTGGCAGACAGGGGGCATGGCTACACCTTC. Residues: CASSLADRGHGYTF.

This clonotype was observed at least ten times. The chain combines TRBV6-5 with TRBJ1-4, with D possibly matching TRBD1 (5 bases). The ends were cut back, 2 bases at V and 8 bases at J, with 12 bases in the middle. In germline, CDR1 is MNHEY, CDR2 SVGAGI. This CDR3 has 14 residues. The CDR3 nucleotides are TGTGCCAGCAGTTACGGCGGGGCGTACGAAAAACTGTTTTTT. Translated, it gives CASSYGGAYEKLFF.

The J gene is TRBJ1-2, the V gene TRBV6-5; D remains ambiguous. The CDR3 is 14 residues long. V lost 0 bases, J lost 8 bases, and 13 bases lay in between. CDR1 and CDR2 from the germline V gene are MNHEY and SVGAGI. This CDR3 is CASSYSRRHQGYTF. The CDR3 DNA is TGTGCCAGCAGTTACTCCAGGCGACACCAGGGCTACACCTTC.

This clonotype occurred many times. V and J are TRBV7-2 and TRBJ2-7; D gene uncertain. Germline CDR1 reads SGHTA; CDR2 reads FQGNSA. V lost 1 base to trimming and J lost 2 bases, with 9 bases between them. This CDR3 region has 14 residues. The CDR3 DNA reads TGTGCCAGCAGCTTAGTTCTTCTTACCTACGAGCAGTACTTC. This translates into CASSLVLLTYEQYF.

Concerning this clonotype itself: Its ends do not fully match the called genes, so a read error is possible. The chain joins TRBV20-1 to TRBJ2-5; 9 nucleotides agree with TRBD2. Germline-derived CDR1 and CDR2 are DFQATT and SNEGSKA (reference sequence). CDR3 length: 14 residues. CDR3 DNA: TGCGGTGCTACCAGAGGACTAGCGCGGGAGACCCAGTACTTC. This translates into CGATRGLARETQYF.

There are a few counts of this clonotype. The chain couples TRBV7-2 to TRBJ2-2; 7 positions match TRBD1. This CDR3 has 17 amino acids. Germline V gene lookup returns CDR1 SGHTA and CDR2 FQGNSA. V shed 5 bases, J shed 4 bases, and the junction held 13 bases outside the gene matches. The CDR3 is CASSPRTGFEGTGELFF. The CDR3 nucleotides read TGTGCCAGCAGCCCCCGGACAGGATTCGAAGGCACCGGGGAGCTGTTTTTT. Based on the CDR3 plus reference TRBV7-2 and TRBJ2-2, the full variable domain is GAGVSQSPSNKVTEKGKDVELRCDPISGHTALYWYRQSLGQGLEFLIYFQGNSAPDKSGLPSDRFSAERTGGSVSTLTIQRTQQEDSAVYLCASSPRTGFEGTGELFFGEGSRLTVL.

This rearrangement joins TRBV10-3 to TRBJ2-7; D is possibly TRBD2 (6 bases). The CDR3 loop spans 13 amino acids. Trimming shortened V by 10 bases and J by 0 bases, and 13 bases separated the two germline ends. Germline CDR1 is ENHRY and CDR2 is SYGVKD. In DNA, the CDR3 is TGTGCCAGCGGCGCGGGGAGCTCCTACGAGCAGTACTTC. Residues: CASGAGSSYEQYF.

The chain links TRBV20-1 to TRBJ2-5, with D unresolved. Germline assignment: CDR1 DFQATT and CDR2 SNEGSKA (reference sequence). V was cut by 6 bases and J by 0 bases, with 11 bases left in between. The CDR3 consists of 13 residues. Written as DNA, the CDR3 is TGCAGTGCAACCTCCTCGTACCAAGAGACCCAGTACTTC. Its translation: CSATSSYQETQYF.

The V and J genes are TRBV10-3 and TRBJ1-5, with D possibly TRBD1 on 5 matching bases. Germline V gene sequence: CDR1 ENHRY, CDR2 SYGVKD. The CDR3 runs 16 residues. Trimming shortened V by 10 bases and J by 4 bases, and 23 bases separated the two germline ends. The chain's CDR3 is CASSREPHGGNQPQHF. CDR3 bases: TGTGCCAGCAGCCGCGAACCTCATGGGGGAAATCAGCCCCAGCATTTT.

The V and J genes are TRBV13 and TRBJ1-5, with a possible D match to TRBD1 (5 bases). Germline V gene lookup returns CDR1 PRHDT and CDR2 FYEKMQ (reference sequence). The CDR3 totals 17 residues. The germline V and J ends were trimmed by 0 bases and 4 bases, with 16 bases remaining between them. The CDR3 DNA sequence: TGTGCCAGCAGCTTAGGCCCTGGGGGGGGAGGTAATCAGCCCCAGCATTTT. Translating it yields CASSLGPGGGGNQPQHF.

This clonotype appeared a few times. The chain is built from TRBV5-6 and TRBJ1-2; TRBD1 agrees at 11 bases. The germline gives CDR1 SGHDT, CDR2 YYEEEE. The CDR3 runs to 15 residues. V shed 4 bases, J shed 3 bases, and the junction held 5 bases outside the gene matches. CDR3 protein: CASSGGTGGYYGYTF. The CDR3 nucleotides read TGTGCCAGCAGCGGGGGGACAGGGGGTTACTATGGCTACACCTTC.

On this clonotype: A much more abundant neighbour one base away suggests this may be a read error. The chain recombines TRBV9 with TRBJ2-7; maybe TRBD1 (6 bases). This CDR3 comprises 13 residues. CDR1 SGDLS and CDR2 YYNGEE come from the germline V gene. CDR3 nucleotides: TGTGCCAGCAGCGTAGGGACAGCCTACGAGCAGCACTTC. Translated: CASSVGTAYEQHF.

Turning to this clonotype: One end of the junction is discordant with germline, which a read error may explain. The V and J genes are TRBV29-1 and TRBJ1-5; D not resolved. The CDR3 has 11 residues. The germline V gene has CDR1 SQVTM and CDR2 ANQGSEA. The CDR3 sequence is CSVEGGETQHF. The CDR3 coding sequence is TGCAGCGTCGAAGGTGGGGAGACCCAGCATTTT.

This clonotype was recorded only once. This chain uses TRBV25-1 with TRBJ2-2; no clear D. The CDR3 runs to 16 residues. Trimming pared 7 bases from V and 2 bases from J, leaving 17 bases between. Germline CDR1 reads MGHDK; CDR2 reads SYGVNS. CDR3 coding DNA: TGTGCCAGCACCTGGTGGTTAGAGATCAACACCGGGGAGCTGTTTTTT. It translates to CASTWWLEINTGELFF.

This clonotype was picked up one time. This may stem from a read error, because a much larger clone lies one nucleotide away. J is TRBJ2-5 and V is TRBV6-1; the D call may be TRBD1 or TRBD2 (5 bases each). The J call is in doubt because the DNA end fits TRBJ2-7 better. The CDR3 extends over 14 amino acids. Germline V CDR1 and CDR2: MNHNS, SASEGT. CDR3: CATSAHGATYEQYF. The DNA of the CDR3 is TGTGCCACCAGTGCCCACGGGGCTACCTACGAGCAGTACTTC.

About this clonotype itself: The CDR3 carries no conserved terminal phenylalanine or tryptophan, so it likely arises from a read error. The chain has TRBV25-1 and TRBJ2-2; 10 bases match TRBD2. CDR1 is MGHDK, CDR2 SYGVNS, per germline. CDR3 size: 15 residues. V shed 6 bases, J shed 7 bases, and the junction held 8 bases outside the gene matches. The chain's CDR3 is CASSPASGSGGELFL. In nucleotides, the CDR3 is TGTGCCAGCAGCCCAGCTAGCGGGAGTGGCGGGGAGCTGTTTTTA.

The J gene is TRBJ2-7, the V gene TRBV15; 15 bases fit TRBD2. This CDR3 has 14 residues. Germline V gene data show CDR1 as LNHNV and CDR2 as YYDKDF (reference sequence). CDR3 loop: CATPGLAGGNEQYF. For the CDR3, the DNA is TGTGCTACGCCGGGACTAGCGGGAGGAAACGAGCAGTACTTC.

The chain joins TRBV19 to TRBJ1-1; D is possibly TRBD1 (6 bases). Germline CDR1 reads LNHDA; CDR2 reads SQIVND (reference sequence). The CDR3 sequence is 14 residues long. The V gene lost 9 bases and the J gene lost 2 bases, with 16 bases spanning the gap. This chain's CDR3 is CASSPGQFNTEAFF. DNA of the CDR3: TGTGCCAGCTCACCTGGACAGTTTAACACTGAAGCTTTCTTT.

The chain uses TRBV6-5 and TRBJ1-6, with D unclear. The CDR3 has 17 amino acids. With 7 bases removed from V and 0 bases from J, the gap between germline ends came to 16 bases. In germline, CDR1 is MNHEY, CDR2 SVGAGI. CDR3 sequence reads: CASTPAGGSSYNSPLHF. The DNA for the CDR3 is TGTGCCAGCACCCCCGCCGGAGGGAGCTCCTATAATTCACCCCTCCACTTT.

This clonotype was found once. A junction end diverges from the germline sequence, so it may reflect a read error. This chain uses TRBV29-1 with TRBJ1-3, with unresolved D. This CDR3 has 12 amino acids. Per the germline V gene, CDR1 is SQVTM and CDR2 is ANQGSEA. CDR3: CSVRNSGNTTYF. The CDR3 DNA sequence: TGCAGCGTCAGGAACTCTGGAAACACCACATATTTT.

DNA for the CDR3: TGTGCCATCACTGGGACAAAGACTAATGAAAAACTGTTTTTT. This codes for CAITGTKTNEKLFF. V usage is TRBV10-3 and J usage is TRBJ1-4, with a tentative D call TRBD1 (6 bases). The CDR3 is made up of 14 amino acids. In germline, CDR1 is ENHRY, CDR2 SYGVKD. Trimming cost V 7 bases and J 2 bases, with 11 bases left between them.

The rearrangement uses TRBV2 and TRBJ1-1; TRBD1 matches at 8 bases. Trimming at V came to 5 bases and at J to 0 bases, leaving 8 bases not matched to a gene. Per the germline V gene, CDR1 is SNHLY and CDR2 is FYNNEI. The CDR3 contains 16 residues. The CDR3 DNA reads TGTGCCAGCAGTTTACGCGGACAGGGTATGAACACTGAAGCTTTCTTT. Its translation is CASSLRGQGMNTEAFF.

CDR3 loop: CASSLSDSYGYTF. The CDR3 DNA sequence: TGTGCCAGCAGCTTATCTGATAGCTATGGCTACACCTTC. This chain connects TRBV11-2 to TRBJ1-2; no clear D gene. Per germline, CDR1 SGHAT and CDR2 FQNNGV. CDR3 length: 13 amino acids. V lost 2 bases to trimming and J lost 4 bases, with 8 bases between them.